The 24 T cell receptor beta chains given below trace back to one sample, sequenced in a study of T cells in Graves' hyperthyroidism and ophthalmopathy (dated by TCRdb to the late 2010s). Receptor amplification or capture employed multiplex PCR. Reads for this sample came from an Illumina HiSeq 2000. TCR beta CDR3 regions were amplified from RNA transcripts. For the first round of RT-PCR on the TCR CDR3, the HTBI primer set was used together with the Qiagen OneStep RT-PCR kit. TCRdb trimmed public reads at Q25 via fastp, called clones via MiXCR and kept in-frame beta chains. When rows share a CDR3 protein, they turn into one entry using the most common DNA and genes. The table for this sample lists 390,000 or so distinct CDR3 sequences; roughly 14% of them were counted only once. The ten largest account for approximately 13% of the sample. The material sequenced was blood. These TCRs come from a man between 18 and 29 years old with Graves' ophthalmopathy.

Concerning this clonotype: A much larger clone lies a single base off, so this may be a read error. The CDR3 carries no conserved terminal phenylalanine or tryptophan, so it likely arises from a read error. The chain carries TRBV5-1 and TRBJ1-1, with 11 bases lining up with TRBD1. Trimming took 4 bases from V and 6 from J; bases not matched to a gene: 5. CDR1 and CDR2 from the germline V gene are SGHRS and YFSETQ. The CDR3 spans 14 residues. The chain's CDR3 is CASSSGQGASEAFL. For the CDR3, the DNA is TGCGCCAGCAGCAGCGGACAGGGGGCCTCTGAAGCTTTCCTT.

This clonotype was seen more than once but under ten times. J is TRBJ2-5 and V is TRBV30; D is ambiguous. Trimming removed 4 bases at V and 4 bases at J, with 13 bases between. This CDR3 contains 13 residues. The germline V gene encodes CDR1 GTSNPN and CDR2 SVGIG (reference sequence). The CDR3: CAWTGVRSETQYF. In DNA, the CDR3 is TGTGCCTGGACAGGCGTAAGATCAGAGACCCAGTACTTC.

This chain connects TRBV4-2 to TRBJ2-4, with 8 nucleotides matching TRBD2. The CDR3 runs 18 residues. Germline V gene lookup returns CDR1 LGHNA and CDR2 YNFKEQ. J was trimmed by 0 bases and V by 4 bases; bases with no gene match: 11. The DNA of the CDR3 is TGTGCCAGCAGCCGAAATCCAGCGGGAGAGCTAGCCAAAAACATTCAGTACTTC. It translates to CASSRNPAGELAKNIQYF.

This clonotype was counted ten times or more. The V call is TRBV11-2, the J call TRBJ2-3; no definite D call. Trimming shortened V by 0 bases and J by 6 bases, and 13 bases separated the two germline ends. CDR1 and CDR2 (germline): SGHAT, FQNNGV. This CDR3 is 15 amino acids long. CDR3 bases: TGTGCCAGCAGCTTAGAGTGGTCGGCTGGGGATACGCAGTATTTT. Translating it yields CASSLEWSAGDTQYF.

The sample holds many counts of this clonotype. The chain employs TRBV7-8 and TRBJ1-2, with 7 bases fitting TRBD1. The CDR3 is 17 amino acids. The junction had 7 bases not matched to a gene; V was cut back by 0 bases and J by 0 bases. The germline V gene has CDR1 SGHVS and CDR2 FQNEAQ. The CDR3 bases are TGTGCCAGCAGCTTAGCTTGGGACAGCACCACTAACTATGGCTACACCTTC. It translates to CASSLAWDSTTNYGYTF. Filled out from reference TRBV7-8 and TRBJ1-2, the complete variable domain reads GAGVSQSPRYKVAKRGQDVALRCDPISGHVSLFWYQQALGQGPEFLTYFQNEAQLDKSGLPSDRFFAERPEGSVSTLKIQRTQQEDSAVYLCASSLAWDSTTNYGYTFGSGTRLTVV.

This clonotype was recorded many times. This chain joins TRBV7-9 and TRBJ2-1; no clear D. V was clipped by 5 bases and J by 5 bases, with 10 bases between them. CDR3 length: 13 amino acids. Germline V gene lookup returns CDR1 SEHNR and CDR2 FQNEAQ (reference sequence). CDR3 DNA sequence: TGTGCCAGCAGCCTAAACAGAGACAATGAGCAGTTCTTC. Its protein product is CASSLNRDNEQFF. The variable domain in full, with the rest retrieved from reference TRBV7-9 and TRBJ2-1, is DTGVSQNPRHKITKRGQNVTFRCDPISEHNRLYWYRQTLGQGPEFLTYFQNEAQLEKSRLLSDRFSAERPKGSFSTLEIQRTEQGDSAMYLCASSLNRDNEQFFGPGTRLTVL.

This clonotype was seen more than once but under ten times. V usage is TRBV4-1 and J usage is TRBJ2-7; 9 bases are a match to TRBD2. Trimming took 1 base from V and 3 from J; bases not matched to a gene: 10. The CDR3 is 17 amino acids. The germline V gene has CDR1 MGHRA and CDR2 YSYEKL. The CDR3 loop reads CASSQGRGPSGIYEQYF. DNA of the CDR3: TGCGCCAGCAGCCAAGGAAGGGGACCTAGCGGGATCTACGAGCAGTACTTC.

This clonotype has at least ten counts. V gene TRBV6-1 combines with J gene TRBJ1-2; D call uncertain. The CDR3 spans 15 residues. V was trimmed by 5 bases and J by 6 bases, leaving 19 bases between them. Germline V gives CDR1 MNHNS, CDR2 SASEGT. The CDR3: CASSLPQKAGDGYTF. The DNA for the CDR3 is TGTGCCAGCAGTCTCCCTCAAAAAGCTGGAGATGGCTACACCTTC.

The CDR3 loop reads CATSGVGTGANVLTF. As DNA, the CDR3 is TGTGCCACCAGTGGGGTAGGCACTGGGGCCAACGTCCTGACTTTC. This chain links TRBV24-1 with TRBJ2-6, with D hard to call. Trimming shortened V by 5 bases and J by 2 bases, and 9 bases separated the two germline ends. CDR1 is KGHDR and CDR2 is SFDVKD in the germline V gene. The CDR3 extends over 15 amino acids.

This clonotype has only one observation. The chain couples TRBV6-1 to TRBJ2-2; TRBD2 is a possible D gene (6 bases). V shed 5 bases and J shed 5 bases, with 15 bases lying between them. The length of the CDR3 is 15 residues. Germline assignment: CDR1 MNHNS and CDR2 SASEGT. CDR3 region: CASSQGGSVTGELFF. For the CDR3, the DNA is TGTGCCAGCAGTCAGGGAGGTAGTGTGACCGGGGAGCTGTTTTTT.

This clonotype has at least ten counts. V is TRBV12-3 or TRBV12-4 and J is TRBJ2-7, with D possibly TRBD2 on 5 matching bases. CDR3 length: 13 amino acids. Trimming left V 5 bases short and J 6 bases short, with 14 bases between. CDR3 amino acids: CASSRPGRSEQYF. The DNA for the CDR3 is TGTGCCAGCAGTCGCCCGGGAAGGTCCGAGCAGTACTTC.

The sample holds many counts of this clonotype. The CDR3: CASSADRVEAFF. Here the CDR3 DNA reads TGTGCCAGCTCAGCGGACAGGGTTGAAGCTTTCTTT. The chain employs TRBV18 and TRBJ1-1, with 8 bases lining up with TRBD1. The junction had 3 bases not matched to a gene; V was cut back by 5 bases and J by 7 bases. The CDR3 extends over 12 amino acids. Germline V gene lookup returns CDR1 KGHSH and CDR2 LQKENI. Full variable domain (remainder filled in from reference TRBV18 and TRBJ1-1): NAGVMQNPRHLVRRRGQEARLRCSPMKGHSHVYWYRQLPEEGLKFMVYLQKENIIDESGMPKERFSAEFPKEGPSILRIQQVVRGDSAAYFCASSADRVEAFFGQGTRLTVV.

This clonotype was seen repeatedly, ten times or more. CDR3 nucleotide sequence: TGTGCTAGTGGTTTGGGACGGACAGGGGAGATTGGGGCTTTCTTT. This sequence encodes CASGLGRTGEIGAFF. This chain joins TRBV12-5 and TRBJ1-1; TRBD1 matches 9 bases. In germline, CDR1 is LGHNT, CDR2 FRNRAP. The CDR3 extends over 15 amino acids. Trimming took 1 base from V and 11 from J; bases not matched to a gene: 11.

This clonotype showed up just a few times. The rearrangement joins TRBV6-1 to TRBJ1-1, with D perhaps matching TRBD1 (6 bases). Trimming took 11 bases from V and 6 from J, leaving 16 bases between them. The germline V gene encodes CDR1 MNHNS and CDR2 SASEGT. The CDR3 covers 12 residues. The chain's CDR3 is CAVRGERAEAFF. CDR3 nucleotide sequence: TGTGCCGTCAGGGGTGAAAGGGCTGAAGCTTTCTTT.

This clonotype was counted at least ten times. V usage is TRBV12-3 or TRBV12-4 and J usage is TRBJ2-1; TRBD2 agrees at 14 bases. V was pared by 5 bases and J by 6 bases, with 6 bases of the junction left unmatched. This CDR3 contains 16 residues. The CDR3 sequence is CASSRRGTSGSNEQFF. The CDR3 DNA reads as TGTGCCAGCAGTCGACGCGGGACTAGCGGGAGCAATGAGCAGTTCTTC.

This clonotype was seen a handful of times. The chain uses TRBV10-3 and TRBJ2-4; tentatively, D is TRBD2 (5 bases). The CDR3 runs 15 residues. V lost 0 bases and J lost 1, with 7 bases in between. In germline, CDR1 is ENHRY, CDR2 SYGVKD. Here the CDR3 DNA reads TGTGCCATCAGTGAGTCCTTAGCGGCCAAAAACATTCAGTACTTC. Protein: CAISESLAAKNIQYF.

This clonotype showed up many times. CDR3 in DNA: TGTGCCAGCAGCTGGGGCGAGAACTATGGCTACACCTTC. Translated: CASSWGENYGYTF. J is TRBJ1-2 and V is TRBV6-1, with a weak D call TRBD1 (5 bases). V was trimmed by 6 bases and J by 2 bases, leaving 10 bases between them. The germline CDR1 and CDR2 sequences are MNHNS and SASEGT. This CDR3 is 13 amino acids long.

The chain is built from TRBV6-7 and TRBJ1-5, with D possibly matching TRBD1 (6 bases). TRBV6-7 is designated an ORF whose function remains uncertain. The CDR3 is 15 residues long. Trimming removed 1 base at V and 1 base at J, with 8 bases between. In DNA form, the CDR3 reads TGTGCCAGCAGTTACTTTGGGACAAGCAATCAGCCCCAGCATTTT. Translating it yields CASSYFGTSNQPQHF.

This clonotype was counted at least ten times. The chain joins TRBV2 to TRBJ2-7, with 7 bases identical to TRBD2. Looked up from germline, CDR1 is SNHLY and CDR2 is FYNNEI. The CDR3 runs 13 residues. The junction had 3 bases not matched to a gene; V was cut back by 1 base and J by 6 bases. The CDR3 spells CASSEGLALEQYF. In DNA, the CDR3 is TGTGCCAGCAGTGAAGGACTAGCCCTCGAGCAGTACTTC.

A word on this clonotype: The junction shows a germline mismatch at one end, possibly a read error. The rearrangement links TRBV10-3 to TRBJ2-5; D perhaps matches TRBD2 (7 bases). Germline loops: CDR1 ENHRY, CDR2 SYGVKD. The length of the CDR3 is 17 residues. CDR3 amino acids: CAISGEGGAVFREAQYF. CDR3 DNA sequence: TGTGCCATCAGTGGAGAAGGGGGGGCGGTTTTTAGAGAGGCCCAGTACTTC.

This chain connects TRBV29-1 to TRBJ1-6; 7 bases line up with TRBD1. CDR3 length equals 17 residues. CDR1 is SQVTM and CDR2 is ANQGSEA in the germline V gene. The DNA for the CDR3 is TGCAGATTTGGTCCGACAGGGAACGCCGTTGGTCATTCACCCCTCCACTTT. This codes for CRFGPTGNAVGHSPLHF. Based on the CDR3 plus reference TRBV29-1 and TRBJ1-6, the full variable domain is SAVISQKPSRDICQRGTSLTIQCQVDSQVTMMFWYRQQPGQSLTLIATANQGSEATYESGFVIDKFPISRPNLTFSTLTVSNMSPEDSSIYLCRFGPTGNAVGHSPLHFGNGTRLTVT.

The J gene is TRBJ1-1, the V gene TRBV11-2, with a weak D call TRBD1 (6 bases). The V gene lost 1 base and the J gene lost 0 bases, with 12 bases spanning the gap. The V gene's germline CDR1 is SGHAT and CDR2 FQNNGV. This CDR3 is 16 amino acids long. DNA for the CDR3: TGTGCCAGCAGCTTAGGAGTCAGGGACATGAACACTGAAGCTTTCTTT. Amino acids: CASSLGVRDMNTEAFF.

This clonotype showed up many times. The V call is TRBV11-2, the J call TRBJ1-2, with TRBD1 matching over 8 bases. CDR1 is SGHAT, CDR2 FQNNGV, per germline. The CDR3 spans 14 residues. J lost 5 bases, V lost 5 bases, and 7 bases had no gene match. CDR3 in DNA: TGTGCCAGCAGCATCGGACAGGGAAATTATGGCTACACCTTC. Translated, it gives CASSIGQGNYGYTF.

This chain connects TRBV19 to TRBJ2-1; D is perhaps TRBD1 or TRBD2 (5 bases each). The CDR3 sequence is 14 residues long. V lost 6 bases and J lost 5, with 14 bases in between. The germline CDR1 and CDR2 sequences are LNHDA and SQIVND (reference sequence). CDR3 amino acids: CASRPREGHNEQFF. The CDR3 DNA sequence: TGTGCCAGTAGACCCCGCGAGGGACACAATGAGCAGTTCTTC.